What follows are 16 T cell receptor beta chains derived from one specimen sequenced in a study of identical twins. A single record per CDR3 protein comes from TCRdb applying MiXCR to the 5' RACE reads. Among 1.5 million or so distinct CDR3 sequences listed, roughly a third were seen once. The sequencing sample was made of cord blood. These receptors came from a newborn girl in good health.

The genes are TRBV7-2 and TRBJ1-5, with D hard to call. The CDR3 has 14 amino acids. V shed 2 bases and J shed 3 bases, with 8 bases lying between them. Germline-derived CDR1 and CDR2 are SGHTA and FQGNSA. The CDR3 loop is CASSLTESNQPQHF. CDR3 DNA: TGTGCCAGCAGCTTAACAGAATCCAATCAGCCCCAGCATTTT.

In this sample, this clonotype turned up a few times. The V and J genes are TRBV18 and TRBJ2-1, with TRBD1 as a possible D gene (5 bases). The CDR3 extends over 16 amino acids. Germline V gene sequence: CDR1 KGHSH, CDR2 LQKENI. V lost 1 base, J lost 4 bases, and 14 bases lay in between. The CDR3 reads CASSPRPGFGYNEQFF. The CDR3, as DNA: TGTGCCAGCTCACCACGTCCAGGGTTTGGGTACAATGAGCAGTTCTTC. The whole variable domain, filled in from reference TRBV18 and TRBJ2-1, reads NAGVMQNPRHLVRRRGQEARLRCSPMKGHSHVYWYRQLPEEGLKFMVYLQKENIIDESGMPKERFSAEFPKEGPSILRIQQVVRGDSAAYFCASSPRPGFGYNEQFFGPGTRLTVL.

This clonotype has a handful of counts. The J gene is TRBJ2-5, the V gene TRBV20-1, with 14 bases that match TRBD2. Germline CDR1 reads DFQATT; CDR2 reads SNEGSKA (reference sequence). Losses at the gene ends were 0 bases for V and 11 bases for J; bases not matched to a gene: 17. The CDR3 runs 18 residues. The DNA for the CDR3 is TGCAGTGCTAGAGATTCCCAGACTAGCGGGGGGGCTCAGTATGAGCAGTACTTC. Encoded protein: CSARDSQTSGGAQYEQYF.

The V and J genes are TRBV11-2 and TRBJ2-5, with 8 bases aligning to TRBD1. This CDR3 is built from 13 residues. Germline V gene lookup returns CDR1 SGHAT and CDR2 FQNNGV. J lost 11 bases, V lost 5 bases, and 10 bases had no gene match. CDR3 nucleotide sequence: TGTGCCAGCAGCATCGGACAGGGCAATGAGCAGTACTTC. As protein: CASSIGQGNEQYF.

The gene calls are TRBV29-1 and TRBJ2-2, with TRBD2 matching 12 bases. This CDR3 has 14 residues. CDR1 is SQVTM, CDR2 ANQGSEA, per germline. Trimming cost V 7 bases and J 4 bases; bases outside gene matches: 4. The chain's CDR3 is CSARLAGATGELFF. DNA of the CDR3: TGCAGCGCGAGACTAGCGGGAGCCACCGGGGAGCTGTTTTTT.

This chain connects TRBV28 to TRBJ1-1; D remains ambiguous. V gave up 6 bases and J gave up 2 bases, with 13 bases separating them. This CDR3 is 14 amino acids long. Germline assignment: CDR1 MDHEN and CDR2 SYDVKM. The CDR3 loop is CASRKPDGNTEAFF. CDR3 DNA sequence: TGTGCCAGCAGGAAACCGGATGGTAACACTGAAGCTTTCTTT.

This clonotype was counted between two and nine times. The chain combines TRBV10-3 with TRBJ1-1; tentatively, D is TRBD1 (6 bases). CDR1 ENHRY and CDR2 SYGVKD come from the germline V gene. The CDR3 covers 12 residues. V was shortened by 5 bases and J by 5 bases, with 9 bases between the two germline ends. The CDR3 DNA reads as TGTGCCATCAGTACAGGGTCGACTGAAGCTTTCTTT. It codes for CAISTGSTEAFF.

The gene calls are TRBV6-2 or TRBV6-3 and TRBJ2-7, with TRBD1 identical over 7 bases. The end of the DNA aligns better with TRBJ2-5, so the J call may be wrong. CDR3 length: 12 amino acids. Germline V CDR1 and CDR2: MNHEY, SVGEGT. CDR3 in amino acids: CASRQGQQTQYF. CDR3 nucleotides: TGTGCCAGCCGACAGGGTCAACAGACCCAGTACTTC.

The sample holds many counts of this clonotype. This chain joins TRBV4-2 and TRBJ2-7; D is ambiguous. The V gene lost 0 bases and the J gene lost 6 bases, with 12 bases spanning the gap. The germline gives CDR1 LGHNA, CDR2 YNFKEQ. The CDR3 length is 14 residues. CDR3 in amino acids: CASSQDRSRTEQYF. The DNA of the CDR3 is TGTGCCAGCAGCCAAGATCGGAGTAGGACCGAGCAGTACTTC.

The V gene is TRBV5-1, the J gene TRBJ2-1; D could derive from TRBD1 or TRBD2 (5 bases each). Germline V CDR1 and CDR2: SGHRS, YFSETQ. V dropped 3 bases and J dropped 5 bases, with 12 bases sitting between them. The CDR3 length is 14 residues. The CDR3 DNA sequence: TGCGCCAGCAGCTGGCAGGGACGGGACAATGAGCAGTTCTTC. Encoded protein: CASSWQGRDNEQFF. Drawing the rest from reference TRBV5-1 and TRBJ2-1, the complete variable domain is KAGVTQTPRYLIKTRGQQVTLSCSPISGHRSVSWYQQTPGQGLQFLFEYFSETQRNKGNFPGRFSGRQFSNSRSEMNVSTLELGDSALYLCASSWQGRDNEQFFGPGTRLTVL.

V usage is TRBV20-1 and J usage is TRBJ2-3, with 7 bases fitting TRBD2. The J segment lost 5 bases and the V segment lost 5 bases, leaving 7 bases of the junction unmatched. The CDR3 is 13 residues long. Germline V gene lookup returns CDR1 DFQATT and CDR2 SNEGSKA (reference sequence). In DNA, the CDR3 is TGCAGTGCTTACCGGGAGGTGGTAGATACGCAGTATTTT. Translated: CSAYREVVDTQYF.

A few counts support this clonotype. V usage is TRBV2 and J usage is TRBJ2-2, with TRBD2 identical over 11 bases. CDR1 SNHLY and CDR2 FYNNEI come from the germline V gene. V shed 6 bases and J 3 bases; nucleotides not matched to a gene: 0. The CDR3 runs to 14 residues. The CDR3 DNA reads as TGTGCCAGCAGGGGACTAGCGGACACCGGGGAGCTGTTTTTT. Amino acid sequence: CASRGLADTGELFF.

The chain combines TRBV20-1 with TRBJ2-2, with 7 positions matching TRBD1. V lost 3 bases, J lost 0 bases, and 1 base stayed unmatched. CDR3 length: 14 residues. Germline V lookup: CDR1 DFQATT, CDR2 SNEGSKA (reference sequence). For the CDR3, the DNA is TGCAGTGCTAGTGACAGGGCGAACACCGGGGAGCTGTTTTTT. Protein: CSASDRANTGELFF.

CDR3 protein: CASSQVLAGVVSTDTQYF. The CDR3 region has the DNA TGCGCCAGCAGCCAAGTTCTAGCGGGAGTTGTTAGCACAGATACGCAGTATTTT. The rearrangement joins TRBV4-1 to TRBJ2-3; 10 bases are shared with TRBD2. The CDR3 is 18 amino acids. The J segment lost 0 bases and the V segment lost 1 base, leaving 7 bases of the junction unmatched. Germline CDR1 and CDR2: MGHRA and YSYEKL.

V gene TRBV24-1 combines with J gene TRBJ2-7; a possible D gene is TRBD1 (5 bases). TRBJ2-5 explains the end of the DNA better; the J call may be wrong. The length of the CDR3 is 12 residues. Germline assignment: CDR1 KGHDR and CDR2 SFDVKD. CDR3 protein: CATSEPRGTQYF. The CDR3 DNA follows: TGTGCCACCAGTGAGCCTAGGGGGACCCAGTACTTC.

The genes are TRBV7-6 and TRBJ1-2; no reliable D call. V gave up 5 bases and J gave up 7 bases, with 17 bases separating them. The CDR3 has 14 amino acids. The germline V gene has CDR1 SGHVS and CDR2 FNYEAQ. Here the CDR3 DNA reads TGTGCCAGCAGCCCTTTGCAGTATGATACTGGCTACACCTTC. Its translation: CASSPLQYDTGYTF.